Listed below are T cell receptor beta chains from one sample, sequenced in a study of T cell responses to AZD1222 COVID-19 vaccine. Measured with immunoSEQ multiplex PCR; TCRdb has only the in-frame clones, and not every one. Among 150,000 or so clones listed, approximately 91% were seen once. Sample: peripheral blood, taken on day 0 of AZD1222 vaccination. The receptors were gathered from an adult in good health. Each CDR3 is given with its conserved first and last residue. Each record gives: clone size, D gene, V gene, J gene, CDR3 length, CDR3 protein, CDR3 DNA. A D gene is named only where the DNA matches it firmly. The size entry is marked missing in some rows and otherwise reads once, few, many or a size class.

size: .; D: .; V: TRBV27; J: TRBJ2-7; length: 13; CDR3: CASSPPGGNVQYF; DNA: TGTGCCAGCAGTCCCCCTGGCGGGAACGTGCAGTACTTC
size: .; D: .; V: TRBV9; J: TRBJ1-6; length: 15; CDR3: CASSASPGPDSPLHF; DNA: TGTGCCAGCAGCGCTTCACCGGGACCGGATTCACCCCTCCACTTT
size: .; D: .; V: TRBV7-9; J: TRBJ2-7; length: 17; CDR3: CASSLLSGRGFWHEQYF; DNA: TGTGCCAGCAGCTTACTCTCCGGCAGAGGGTTTTGGCACGAGCAGTACTTC
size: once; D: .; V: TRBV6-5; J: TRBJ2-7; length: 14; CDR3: CASSYSGPRNEQYF; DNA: TGTGCCAGCAGTTACTCCGGGCCCCGGAACGAGCAGTACTTC
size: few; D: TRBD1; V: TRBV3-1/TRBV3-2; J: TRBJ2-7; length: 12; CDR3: CASSRQGSAQYF; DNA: TGTGCCAGCAGCCGACAGGGGTCCGCGCAGTACTTC
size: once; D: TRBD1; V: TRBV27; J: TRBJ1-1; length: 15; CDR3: CASSLPPGGVTEAFF; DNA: TGTGCCAGCAGTTTACCCCCAGGGGGGGTTACTGAAGCTTTCTTT
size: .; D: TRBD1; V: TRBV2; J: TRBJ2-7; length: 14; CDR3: CASSEGQVLFEQYF; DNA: TGTGCCAGCAGTGAGGGACAGGTACTTTTCGAGCAGTACTTC
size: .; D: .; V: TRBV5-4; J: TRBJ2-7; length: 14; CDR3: CASSLGQKTYEQYF; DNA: TGTGCCAGCAGCTTGGGACAGAAAACCTACGAGCAGTACTTC
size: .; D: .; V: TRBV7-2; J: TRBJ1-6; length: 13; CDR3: CASSYSYDSPLHF; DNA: TGTGCCAGCAGCTACAGCTATGACTCACCCCTCCACTTT
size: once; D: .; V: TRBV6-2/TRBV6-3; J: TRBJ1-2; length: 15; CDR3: CASSYSIRGAYGYTF; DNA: TGTGCCAGCAGTTACTCGATTCGTGGGGCCTATGGCTACACCTTC
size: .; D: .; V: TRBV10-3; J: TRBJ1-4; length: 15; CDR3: CAISESWQTNEKLFF; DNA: TGTGCCATCAGTGAGTCGTGGCAGACTAATGAAAAACTGTTTTTT
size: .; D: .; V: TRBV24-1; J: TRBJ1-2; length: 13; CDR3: CATTRGNDYGYTF; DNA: TGTGCCACCACTCGGGGAAACGACTATGGCTACACCTTC
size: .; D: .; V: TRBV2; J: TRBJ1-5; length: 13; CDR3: CASSGGSNQPQHF; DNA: TGTGCCAGCAGTGGGGGTAGCAATCAGCCCCAGCATTTT
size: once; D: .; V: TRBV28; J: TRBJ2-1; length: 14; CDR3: CASRTGTHNNEQFF; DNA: TGTGCCAGCAGAACCGGGACACACAACAATGAGCAGTTCTTC
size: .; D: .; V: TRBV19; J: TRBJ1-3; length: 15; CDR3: CASSKLGPAADTIYF; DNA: TGTGCCAGTAGTAAGCTTGGACCTGCGGCAGACACCATATATTTT
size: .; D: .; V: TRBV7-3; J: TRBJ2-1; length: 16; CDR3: CASSLRASSDYNEQFF; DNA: TGTGCCAGCAGCTTAAGGGCTAGCTCCGATTACAATGAGCAGTTCTTC
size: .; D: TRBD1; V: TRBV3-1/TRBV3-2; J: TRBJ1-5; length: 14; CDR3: CASSPTGGSQPQHF; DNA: TGTGCCAGCAGCCCGACAGGGGGCAGTCAGCCCCAGCATTTT
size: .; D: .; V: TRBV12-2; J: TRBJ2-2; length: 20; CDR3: CASRLNLRDRGLVGTGELFF; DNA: TGTGCAAGTCGCTTAAATCTCCGGGACAGGGGGCTCGTCGGCACCGGGGAGCTGTTTTTT
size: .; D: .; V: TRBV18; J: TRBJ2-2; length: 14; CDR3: CASSPQLNTGELFF; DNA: TGTGCCAGCTCACCACAATTAAACACCGGGGAGCTGTTTTTT
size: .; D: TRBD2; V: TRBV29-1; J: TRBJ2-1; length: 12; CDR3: CSVEDRGGEQFF; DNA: TGCAGCGTTGAAGATCGCGGGGGAGAGCAGTTCTTC
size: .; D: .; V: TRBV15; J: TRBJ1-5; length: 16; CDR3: CATSRPGTFSNQPQHF; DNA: TGTGCCACCAGCAGGCCCGGGACGTTTAGCAATCAGCCCCAGCATTTT
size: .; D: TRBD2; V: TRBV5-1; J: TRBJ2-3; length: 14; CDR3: CASSLAGGTDTQYF; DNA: TGCGCCAGCAGCTTGGCGGGGGGTACAGATACGCAGTATTTT
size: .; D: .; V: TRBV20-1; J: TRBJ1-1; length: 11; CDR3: CSVPSYSEAFF; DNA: TGCAGTGTCCCATCGTACTCGGAAGCTTTCTTT
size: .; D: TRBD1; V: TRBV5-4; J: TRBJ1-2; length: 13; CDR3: CASSPETGTSQTF; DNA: TGTGCCAGCAGCCCTGAGACAGGGACCTCCCAGACCTTC
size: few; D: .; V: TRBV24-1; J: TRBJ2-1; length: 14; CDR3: CATSDFTGNNEQFF; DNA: TGTGCCACCAGTGATTTTACCGGCAACAATGAGCAGTTCTTC
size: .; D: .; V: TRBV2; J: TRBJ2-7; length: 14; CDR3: CASSEAGWTYEQYF; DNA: TGTGCCAGCAGTGAGGCGGGGTGGACCTACGAGCAGTACTTC
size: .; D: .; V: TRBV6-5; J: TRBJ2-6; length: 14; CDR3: CASSSASGANVLTF; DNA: TGTGCCAGCAGTTCAGCTTCTGGGGCCAACGTCCTGACTTTC
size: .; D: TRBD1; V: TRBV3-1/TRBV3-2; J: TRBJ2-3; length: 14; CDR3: CASSHRQGTDTQYF; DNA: TGTGCCAGCAGCCATAGACAGGGGACAGATACGCAGTATTTT
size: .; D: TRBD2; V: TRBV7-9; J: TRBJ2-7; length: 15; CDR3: CASSLSGGLSYEQYF; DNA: TGTGCCAGCAGCTTAAGCGGGGGGCTCTCCTACGAGCAGTACTTC
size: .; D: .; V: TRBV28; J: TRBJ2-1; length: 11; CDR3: CASTTRREQFF; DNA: TGTGCCAGCACCACCAGGCGGGAGCAGTTCTTC
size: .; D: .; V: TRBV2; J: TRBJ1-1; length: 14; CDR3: CASRPDGGNTEAFF; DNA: TGTGCCAGCAGACCCGACGGGGGGAACACTGAAGCTTTCTTT
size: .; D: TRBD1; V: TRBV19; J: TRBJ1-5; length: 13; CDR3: CASSRTGTQPQHF; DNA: TGTGCCAGTAGTAGGACAGGGACTCAGCCCCAGCATTTT
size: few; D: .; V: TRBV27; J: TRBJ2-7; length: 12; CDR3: CASSSKSYEQYF; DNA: TGTGCCAGCAGTTCGAAATCCTACGAGCAGTACTTC
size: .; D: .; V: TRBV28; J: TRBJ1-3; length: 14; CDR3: CASSSETPGNTIYF; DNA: TGTGCCAGCAGTTCCGAGACCCCTGGAAACACCATATATTTT
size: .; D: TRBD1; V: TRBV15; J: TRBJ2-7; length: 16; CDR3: CATSINSGTVPYEQYF; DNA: TGTGCCACCAGCATAAATTCCGGGACAGTTCCCTACGAGCAGTACTTC
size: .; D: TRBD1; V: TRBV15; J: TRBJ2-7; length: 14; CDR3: CATSRVRGRYEQYF; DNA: TGTGCCACCAGCAGAGTCAGGGGGCGCTACGAGCAGTACTTC
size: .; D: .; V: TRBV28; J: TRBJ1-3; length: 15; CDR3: CASSLAPGSGNTIYF; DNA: TGTGCCAGCAGTCTCGCCCCAGGCTCTGGAAACACCATATATTTT
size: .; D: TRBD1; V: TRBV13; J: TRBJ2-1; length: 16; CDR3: CASSSITGGAYNEQFF; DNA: TGTGCCAGCAGCTCAATCACAGGGGGCGCCTACAATGAGCAGTTCTTC
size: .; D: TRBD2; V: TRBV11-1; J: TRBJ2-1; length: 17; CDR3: CASSLARTSGRYNEQFF; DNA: TGTGCCAGCAGCTTAGCGCGGACTAGCGGGAGATACAATGAGCAGTTCTTC
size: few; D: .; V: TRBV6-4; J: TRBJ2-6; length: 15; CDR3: CASSDSSSGANVLTF; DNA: TGTGCCAGCAGTGACTCGAGCTCTGGGGCCAACGTCCTGACTTTC
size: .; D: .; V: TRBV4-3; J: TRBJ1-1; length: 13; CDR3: CASSQQGWKEAFF; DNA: TGCGCCAGCAGCCAACAGGGTTGGAAAGAAGCTTTCTTT
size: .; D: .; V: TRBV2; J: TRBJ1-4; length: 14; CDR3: CASSVVREGEKLFF; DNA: TGTGCCAGCAGTGTGGTCAGGGAGGGTGAAAAACTGTTTTTT